One sample yielded the 4 T cell receptor beta chains listed below, sequenced in a study of regulatory T cells in long-lasting Graves disease. Arm-PCR with iRepertoire HTBI primers amplified the CDR3 regions for these TCR beta libraries. Via MiXCR, TCRdb re-called the multiplex PCR reads, giving one row per CDR3 protein. The sample lists about 470,000 distinct CDR3 sequences, less than 25% seen once, with 6.5% to 10% in the top ten. As to time point: persistent/refractory GD, antithyroid drugs over 5 years with positive TRAb. PBMC RNA served as the TCR library source. Specimen: peripheral blood mononuclear cells (PBMCs), collected when the disease was refractory, from a patient treated with antithyroid drugs. Receptors originate from a female donor with Graves disease.

With respect to this clonotype: This clone may be a read error of a much larger clone one base away. The rearrangement uses TRBV5-4 and TRBJ1-1; weak D call: TRBD1 (5 bases). CDR3 size: 13 residues. Germline lookup yields CDR1 SGHNT and CDR2 YYREEE (reference sequence). The CDR3 loop reads CASSRGGANEASF. As DNA, the CDR3 is TGTGCCAGCAGCAGAGGAGGGGCGAATGAAGCTTCCTTT.

The J gene is TRBJ2-7, the V gene TRBV7-6, with 11 bases fitting TRBD1. Germline CDR1 is SGHVS and CDR2 is FNYEAQ. The trim removed 4 bases at V and 5 bases at J, leaving 1 base unmatched. The CDR3 consists of 13 residues. The CDR3 region has the DNA TGTGCCAGCAGCTCGGGACAGGGGGACGAGCAGTACTTC. It specifies CASSSGQGDEQYF.

This chain joins TRBV12-3 or TRBV12-4 and TRBJ1-3; D remains ambiguous. The CDR3 contains 14 residues. Trimming left V 8 bases short and J 4 bases short, with 15 bases between. Here the CDR3 reads CASARGRRGNTIYF. In nucleotides, the CDR3 is TGTGCCAGCGCCCGAGGGCGAAGAGGAAACACCATATATTTT.

This clonotype occurred many times. This sequence joins TRBV7-9 and TRBJ2-5; TRBD1 aligns across 9 bases. This CDR3 comprises 14 residues. J lost 1 base, V lost 6 bases, and 3 bases had no gene match. Germline lookup yields CDR1 SEHNR and CDR2 FQNEAQ (reference sequence). Written as DNA, the CDR3 is TGTGCCAGCAGACAGGACAGGGGCCAAGAGACCCAGTACTTC. Residues: CASRQDRGQETQYF.